The rows below give T cell receptor beta chains drawn from one sample of a study of Ad26.COV2.S vaccination and SARS-CoV-2 variants. Repertoires were generated with immunoSEQ multiplex PCR, while TCRdb's copy carries only in-frame clones and drops some. In the table there are nearly 400,000 clones, about 88% of which are singletons. The sequenced sample was peripheral blood, obtained in a trial of Ad26.COV2.S vaccine versus placebo. The receptors shown here come from a person between 18 and 65 years old who received the Ad26.COV2.S COVID-19 vaccine or a placebo. Both conserved end residues are part of each CDR3. A D gene is named only where the DNA matches it firmly. Clone size is shown for a subset of rows, as once, few, many or a class of expanded clone.

>TRBV27|TRBJ2-1|.|TRBD2
CASSPLVMGLEDNEQFF
TGTGCCAGCAGTCCGCTCGTCATGGGACTAGAGGACAATGAGCAGTTCTTC
>TRBV30|TRBJ2-1|.|TRBD2
CAWSEQREVGEQFF
TGTGCCTGGAGTGAACAGCGGGAGGTCGGTGAGCAGTTCTTC
>TRBV27|TRBJ2-3|.|TRBD2
CASSSAGRLAGSTDTQYF
TGTGCCAGCAGTTCGGCAGGCAGACTAGCGGGAAGCACAGATACGCAGTATTTT
>TRBV4-1|TRBJ1-1|.|.
CASSRAPGAGNTEAFF
TGCGCCAGCAGCCGGGCGCCGGGGGCCGGAAACACTGAAGCTTTCTTT
>TRBV9|TRBJ2-1|.|.
CASSGGQESEQFF
TGTGCCAGCAGCGGTGGGCAGGAGAGTGAGCAGTTCTTC
>TRBV13|TRBJ1-1|once|.
CASSWGPLNTEAFF
TGTGCCAGCAGCTGGGGCCCTTTGAACACTGAAGCTTTCTTT
>TRBV18|TRBJ2-2|.|.
CASSPRAGTGELFF
TGTGCCAGCTCACCACGGGCGGGCACCGGGGAGCTGTTTTTT
>TRBV4-1|TRBJ1-2|.|.
CASSQDDPQGGYGYTF
TGCGCCAGCAGCCAAGATGATCCCCAGGGAGGCTATGGCTACACCTTC
>TRBV25-1|TRBJ1-2|.|TRBD1
CASSEFGGTDYGYTF
TGTGCCAGCAGTGAATTCGGGGGGACAGACTATGGCTACACCTTC
>TRBV28|TRBJ2-1|.|.
CASLPGGFRSYNEQFF
TGTGCCAGCTTACCCGGAGGTTTTCGGTCCTACAATGAGCAGTTCTTC
>TRBV10-1|TRBJ1-5|.|.
CASPWRANGNQPQHF
TGCGCCAGCCCTTGGAGAGCCAACGGCAATCAGCCCCAGCATTTT
>TRBV14|TRBJ1-4|once|TRBD1
CASSQVLGGGGKLFF
TGTGCCAGCAGCCAAGTTTTAGGGGGCGGAGGAAAACTGTTTTTT
>TRBV12-3/TRBV12-4|TRBJ1-4|.|TRBD1
CASSTGGRLFF
TGTGCCAGCAGTACAGGGGGTCGACTGTTTTTT
>TRBV19|TRBJ2-1|.|TRBD2
CASTSGGGGHDEQFF
TGTGCCAGTACCTCCGGCGGGGGGGGGCACGATGAGCAGTTCTTC
>TRBV10-3|TRBJ1-1|.|.
CAISDRAMNTEAFF
TGTGCCATCAGTGACCGGGCTATGAACACTGAAGCTTTCTTT
>TRBV7-7|TRBJ2-5|.|TRBD2
CASSLRPSGKETQYF
TGTGCTAGCAGCTTAAGGCCTAGCGGAAAAGAGACCCAGTACTTC
>TRBV7-9|TRBJ2-1|.|.
CASSSGLSSYNEQFF
TGTGCCAGCAGCTCGGGACTCAGCTCCTACAATGAGCAGTTCTTC
>TRBV10-1|TRBJ2-1|.|TRBD2
CASSEMGLADNEQFF
TGCGCCAGCAGTGAGATGGGGCTAGCGGACAATGAGCAGTTCTTC
>TRBV29-1|TRBJ2-3|.|.
CSVEATTDTQYF
TGCAGCGTTGAGGCTACTACAGATACGCAGTATTTT
>TRBV6-1|TRBJ1-1|.|.
CASSAGSYWGKDTEAFF
TGTGCCAGCAGTGCGGGCTCATATTGGGGTAAGGACACTGAAGCTTTCTTT
>TRBV7-9|TRBJ2-3|.|.
CASSPPGRKNTDTQYF
TGTGCCAGCAGCCCCCCAGGACGTAAAAACACAGATACGCAGTATTTT
>TRBV3-1/TRBV3-2|TRBJ2-1|.|.
CASSAFQRTLYNEQFF
TGTGCCAGCAGCGCCTTTCAGCGGACTCTTTACAATGAGCAGTTCTTC
>TRBV27|TRBJ2-7|.|TRBD1
CASSRQGSYEQYF
TGTGCCAGCAGTAGACAGGGTTCCTACGAGCAGTACTTC
>TRBV27|TRBJ2-7|.|TRBD2
CASSLRGGLYEQYF
TGTGCCAGCAGTTTGCGCGGGGGTCTCTACGAGCAGTACTTC
>TRBV29-1|TRBJ2-7|.|.
CSVAGAPSYEQYF
TGCAGCGTGGCGGGGGCCCCCTCCTACGAGCAGTACTTC
>TRBV19|TRBJ1-5|.|.
CASSKGYRSFSNQPQHF
TGTGCCAGTAGTAAAGGGTACAGGTCTTTTAGCAATCAGCCCCAGCATTTT
>TRBV19|TRBJ1-1|.|.
CASTQGRIFEAFF
TGTGCCAGTACACAGGGACGTATCTTTGAAGCTTTCTTT
>TRBV6-2/TRBV6-3|TRBJ1-5|few|.
CASSPQGLSNQPQHF
TGTGCCAGCAGCCCTCAGGGTCTTAGCAATCAGCCCCAGCATTTT
>TRBV29-1|TRBJ2-7|.|.
CSGGDGSYEQYF
TGCAGCGGGGGGGACGGCAGCTACGAGCAGTACTTC
>TRBV5-4|TRBJ2-5|.|TRBD2
CASSLAGVKNKRTQYF
TGTGCCAGCAGCTTAGCGGGAGTGAAAAACAAGAGGACCCAGTACTTC
>TRBV20-1|TRBJ2-7|once|.
CSARDSYEQYF
TGCAGTGCTAGGGACTCCTACGAGCAGTACTTC
>TRBV24-1|TRBJ2-1|.|.
CATSSSRTSIPNSEQFF
TGTGCCACCAGTTCCTCGCGGACCTCAATCCCCAACAGTGAGCAGTTCTTC
>TRBV7-9|TRBJ1-1|.|.
CASSLVTGTGSVAEAFF
TGTGCCAGCAGCTTAGTTACGGGGACCGGCTCGGTCGCTGAAGCTTTCTTT
>TRBV4-3|TRBJ1-5|.|.
CASSQSGEGQPQHF
TGCGCCAGCAGCCAATCTGGAGAAGGTCAGCCCCAGCATTTT
>TRBV4-2|TRBJ1-2|.|TRBD1
CASSQEPPGQGGGYTF
TGTGCCAGCAGCCAGGAACCTCCGGGACAGGGAGGCGGCTACACCTTC
>TRBV9|TRBJ1-2|.|TRBD1
CASSPAGQGTGYGYTF
TGTGCCAGCAGCCCAGCGGGACAGGGTACCGGCTATGGCTACACCTTC
>TRBV4-1|TRBJ2-3|.|.
CASSQVLATDTQYF
TGCGCCAGCAGCCAAGTCCTAGCCACAGATACGCAGTATTTT
>TRBV6-5|TRBJ1-1|few|.
CASSYGGNTEAFF
TGTGCCAGCAGTTACGGGGGTAACACTGAAGCTTTCTTT
>TRBV29-1|TRBJ2-5|.|TRBD1
CSVQRTGPQETQYF
TGCAGCGTCCAAAGGACAGGGCCCCAAGAGACCCAGTACTTC
>TRBV11-3|TRBJ2-1|few|TRBD2
CASAGGEIYNEQFF
TGTGCCAGCGCGGGGGGGGAGATCTACAATGAGCAGTTCTTC
>TRBV30|TRBJ2-1|.|.
CAWSGNNEQFF
TGTGCCTGGAGCGGTAACAATGAGCAGTTCTTC
>TRBV12-3/TRBV12-4|TRBJ1-1|.|TRBD1
CASSEGARKAFF
TGTGCCAGTTCCGAGGGGGCAAGGAAAGCTTTCTTT
>TRBV10-2|TRBJ1-3|few|TRBD1
CASSPGQHRNTIYF
TGCGCCAGCAGCCCGGGACAGCATAGAAACACCATATATTTT
>TRBV2|TRBJ2-7|.|.
CASKVAGPRQYF
TGTGCCAGCAAAGTCGCCGGTCCTCGGCAGTACTTC
>TRBV5-1|TRBJ2-3|.|TRBD1
CASSASTGSDTQYF
TGCGCCAGCAGCGCGTCGACAGGGTCAGATACGCAGTATTTT
>TRBV6-5|TRBJ1-4|.|.
CASSYLGGEKLFF
TGTGCCAGCAGTTACTTGGGGGGGGAAAAACTGTTTTTT
>TRBV20-1|TRBJ1-5|.|.
CSASSISNQPQHF
TGCAGTGCTAGTTCTATTAGCAATCAGCCCCAGCATTTT
>TRBV30|TRBJ1-6|.|TRBD1
CAWSAGQGHSPLHF
TGTGCCTGGAGTGCGGGACAGGGACATTCACCCCTCCACTTT
>TRBV5-1|TRBJ2-3|.|TRBD2
CASSPSIAGPSTDTQYF
TGCGCCAGCAGCCCCTCCATAGCGGGACCAAGCACAGATACGCAGTATTTT
>TRBV27|TRBJ2-3|.|TRBD2
CASSLGLAGGTDTQYF
TGTGCCAGCAGTTTAGGACTAGCGGGTGGGACAGATACGCAGTATTTT
>TRBV28|TRBJ1-5|few|.
CASSLGTSQHF
TGTGCCAGCAGTTTGGGGACATCCCAGCATTTT
>TRBV6-5|TRBJ1-1|.|.
CASGGGGNTEAFF
TGTGCCAGTGGGGGGGGAGGGAACACTGAAGCTTTCTTT
>TRBV27|TRBJ1-2|once|TRBD1
CASSGGDRYYGYTF
TGTGCCAGCAGTGGGGGGGACAGATACTATGGCTACACCTTC
>TRBV6-5|TRBJ2-3|.|.
CASSYRDLTDTQYF
TGTGCCAGCAGTTACCGAGACCTCACAGATACGCAGTATTTT
>TRBV2|TRBJ1-4|.|.
CASRTTGNNEKLFF
TGTGCCAGCAGGACTACAGGGAACAATGAAAAACTGTTTTTT